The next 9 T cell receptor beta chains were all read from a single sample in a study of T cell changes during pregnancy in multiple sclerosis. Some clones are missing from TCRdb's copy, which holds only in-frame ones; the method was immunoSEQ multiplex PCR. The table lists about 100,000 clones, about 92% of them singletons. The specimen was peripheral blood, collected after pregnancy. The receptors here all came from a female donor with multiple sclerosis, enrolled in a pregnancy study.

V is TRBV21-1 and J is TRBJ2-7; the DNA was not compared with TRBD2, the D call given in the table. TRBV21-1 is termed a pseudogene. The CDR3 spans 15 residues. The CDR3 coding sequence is TGTGCCAGCAGAACCGCCGGGACTAGAAACTACGAGCAGTACTTC. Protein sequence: CASRTAGTRNYEQYF.

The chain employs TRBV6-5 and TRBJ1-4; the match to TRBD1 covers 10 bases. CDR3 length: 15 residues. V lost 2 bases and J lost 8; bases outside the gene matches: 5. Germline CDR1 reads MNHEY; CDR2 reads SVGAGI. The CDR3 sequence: CASSYAPGQGEKLFF. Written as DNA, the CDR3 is TGTGCCAGCAGTTACGCACCGGGACAGGGGGAAAAACTGTTTTTT.

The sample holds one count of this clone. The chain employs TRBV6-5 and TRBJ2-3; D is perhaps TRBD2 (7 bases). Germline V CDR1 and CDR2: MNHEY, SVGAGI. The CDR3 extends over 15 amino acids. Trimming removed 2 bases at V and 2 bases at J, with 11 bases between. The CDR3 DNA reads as TGTGCCAGCAGTTACGGGGGGGGCTTCACAGATACGCAGTATTTT. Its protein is CASSYGGGFTDTQYF.

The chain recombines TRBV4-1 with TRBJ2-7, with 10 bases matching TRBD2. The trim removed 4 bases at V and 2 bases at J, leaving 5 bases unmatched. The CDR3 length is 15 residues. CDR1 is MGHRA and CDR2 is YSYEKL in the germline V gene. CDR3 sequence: CASSLRTSGPYEQYF. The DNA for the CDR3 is TGCGCCAGCAGCCTGCGGACTAGCGGACCCTACGAGCAGTACTTC.

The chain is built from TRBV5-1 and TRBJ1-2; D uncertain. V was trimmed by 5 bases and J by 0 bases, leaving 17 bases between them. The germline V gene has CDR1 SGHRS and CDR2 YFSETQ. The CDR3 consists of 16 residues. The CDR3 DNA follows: TGCGCCAGCAGACCTGGTCGGGAACCGGCTAACTATGGCTACACCTTC. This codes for CASRPGREPANYGYTF.

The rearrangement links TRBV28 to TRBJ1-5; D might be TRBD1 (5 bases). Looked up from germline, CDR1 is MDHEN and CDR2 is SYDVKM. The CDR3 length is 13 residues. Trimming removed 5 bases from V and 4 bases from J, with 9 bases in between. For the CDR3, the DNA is TGTGCCAGCAGTCCAGGGTATAATCAGCCCCAGCATTTT. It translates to CASSPGYNQPQHF.

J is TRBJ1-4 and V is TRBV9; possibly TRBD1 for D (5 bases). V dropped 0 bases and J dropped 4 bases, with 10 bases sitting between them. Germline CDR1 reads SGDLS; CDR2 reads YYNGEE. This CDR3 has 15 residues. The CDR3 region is CASSVDSGNNEKLFF. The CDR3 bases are TGTGCCAGCAGCGTAGACTCAGGGAATAATGAAAAACTGTTTTTT.

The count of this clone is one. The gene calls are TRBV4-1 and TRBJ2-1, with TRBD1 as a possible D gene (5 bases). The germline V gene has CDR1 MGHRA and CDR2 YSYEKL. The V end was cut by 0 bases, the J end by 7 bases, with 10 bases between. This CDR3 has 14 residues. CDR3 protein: CASSQEPGANEQFF. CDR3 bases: TGCGCCAGCAGCCAAGAGCCTGGGGCTAATGAGCAGTTCTTC.

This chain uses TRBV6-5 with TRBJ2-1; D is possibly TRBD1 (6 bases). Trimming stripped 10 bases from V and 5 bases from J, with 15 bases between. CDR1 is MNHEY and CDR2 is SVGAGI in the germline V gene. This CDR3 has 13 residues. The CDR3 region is CATERQGNNEQFF. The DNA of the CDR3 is TGTGCCACAGAAAGGCAGGGGAACAATGAGCAGTTCTTC.